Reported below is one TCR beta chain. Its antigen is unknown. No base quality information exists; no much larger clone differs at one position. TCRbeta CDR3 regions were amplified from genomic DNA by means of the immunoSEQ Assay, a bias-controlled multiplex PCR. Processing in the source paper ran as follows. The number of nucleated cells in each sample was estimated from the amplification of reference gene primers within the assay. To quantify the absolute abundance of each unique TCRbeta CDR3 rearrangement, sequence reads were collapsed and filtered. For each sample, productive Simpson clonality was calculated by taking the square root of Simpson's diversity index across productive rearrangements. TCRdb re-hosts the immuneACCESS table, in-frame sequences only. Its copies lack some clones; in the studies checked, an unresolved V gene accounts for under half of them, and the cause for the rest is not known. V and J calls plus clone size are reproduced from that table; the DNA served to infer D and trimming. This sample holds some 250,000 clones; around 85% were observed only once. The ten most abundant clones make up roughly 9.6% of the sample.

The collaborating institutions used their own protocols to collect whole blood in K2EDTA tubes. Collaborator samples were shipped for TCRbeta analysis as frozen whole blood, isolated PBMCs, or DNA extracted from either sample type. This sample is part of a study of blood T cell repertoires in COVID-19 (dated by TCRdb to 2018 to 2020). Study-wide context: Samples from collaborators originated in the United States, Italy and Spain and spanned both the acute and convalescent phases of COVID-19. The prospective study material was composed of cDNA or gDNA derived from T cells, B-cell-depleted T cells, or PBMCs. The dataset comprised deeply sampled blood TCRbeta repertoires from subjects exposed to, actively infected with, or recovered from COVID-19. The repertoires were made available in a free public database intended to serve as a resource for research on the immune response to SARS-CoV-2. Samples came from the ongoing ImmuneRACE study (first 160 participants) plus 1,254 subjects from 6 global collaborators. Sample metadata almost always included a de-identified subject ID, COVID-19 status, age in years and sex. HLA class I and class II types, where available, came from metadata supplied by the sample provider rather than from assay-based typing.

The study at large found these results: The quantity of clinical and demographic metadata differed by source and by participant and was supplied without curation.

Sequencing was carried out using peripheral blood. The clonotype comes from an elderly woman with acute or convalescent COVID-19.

The nucleotides read TGTGCCAGCAGCTTCACCAGGGGGGCCCTGGGGAAACTGTTTTTT. It codes for CASSFTRGALGKLFF. In this chain, TRBV7-8 is recombined with TRBJ1-4, with 7 bases aligning to TRBD1. Relative to germline, V is missing 3 bases and J is missing 11 bases, with 12 bases of the junction outside any gene match. Via the germline V gene, CDR1 is SGHVS and CDR2 FQNEAQ. The CDR3 starts with the cysteine, ends with the phenylalanine, and has 15 residues. Only CDR3 DNA remains: 45 bases, in frame from the first base.